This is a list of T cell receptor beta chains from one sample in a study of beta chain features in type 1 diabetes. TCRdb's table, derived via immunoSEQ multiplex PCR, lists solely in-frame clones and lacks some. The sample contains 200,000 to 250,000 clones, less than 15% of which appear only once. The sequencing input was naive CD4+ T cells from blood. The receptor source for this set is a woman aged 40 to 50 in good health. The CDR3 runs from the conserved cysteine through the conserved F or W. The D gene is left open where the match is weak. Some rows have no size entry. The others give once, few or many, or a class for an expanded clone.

CDR3aa: CSVQGAYGKNIQYF
CDR3nt: TGCAGCGTTCAGGGGGCGTATGGCAAAAACATTCAGTACTTC
d_gene: TRBD1
j_gene: TRBJ2-4
abundance: NA
v_gene: TRBV29-1

CDR3aa: CASTLPQGAGETQYF
CDR3nt: TGTGCCAGCACACTACCCCAGGGGGCCGGGGAGACCCAGTACTTC
d_gene: TRBD1
j_gene: TRBJ2-5
abundance: NA
v_gene: TRBV5-6

CDR3aa: CATSRVDGPGRGTGELFF
CDR3nt: TGTGCCACCAGCAGAGTAGACGGTCCAGGGCGAGGCACCGGGGAGCTGTTTTTT
d_gene: NA
j_gene: TRBJ2-2
abundance: few
v_gene: TRBV15

CDR3aa: CASRPLTGMGTEAFF
CDR3nt: TGTGCCAGCAGGCCCCTGACAGGGATGGGCACTGAAGCTTTCTTT
d_gene: TRBD1
j_gene: TRBJ1-1
abundance: once
v_gene: TRBV11-2

CDR3aa: CASSYSAQGSYEQYF
CDR3nt: TGTGCCAGCAGTTACTCGGCTCAGGGATCCTACGAGCAGTACTTC
d_gene: NA
j_gene: TRBJ2-7
abundance: NA
v_gene: TRBV6-5

CDR3aa: CASSRQRISYEQYF
CDR3nt: TGTGCCAGCAGTCGACAGCGCATCTCCTACGAGCAGTACTTC
d_gene: NA
j_gene: TRBJ2-7
abundance: few
v_gene: TRBV6-6

CDR3aa: CASSTPGLAKTQYF
CDR3nt: TGTGCCAGTAGTACGCCGGGACTAGCAAAGACCCAGTACTTC
d_gene: TRBD2
j_gene: TRBJ2-5
abundance: NA
v_gene: TRBV19

CDR3aa: CASSSDREKRSEQYF
CDR3nt: TGCGCCAGCAGCTCAGACAGAGAAAAACGGAGCGAGCAGTACTTC
d_gene: NA
j_gene: TRBJ2-7
abundance: once
v_gene: TRBV5-1

CDR3aa: CASRGQGAKNIQYF
CDR3nt: TGTGCCAGCAGAGGACAGGGGGCCAAAAACATTCAGTACTTC
d_gene: TRBD1
j_gene: TRBJ2-4
abundance: few
v_gene: TRBV13

CDR3aa: CASTFRGDYGYTF
CDR3nt: TGTGCCAGCACCTTTCGGGGGGACTATGGCTACACCTTC
d_gene: NA
j_gene: TRBJ1-2
abundance: few
v_gene: TRBV7-8

CDR3aa: CASRVGVYTEAFF
CDR3nt: TGTGCCAGCAGGGTCGGAGTTTACACTGAAGCTTTCTTT
d_gene: NA
j_gene: TRBJ1-1
abundance: NA
v_gene: TRBV5-8

CDR3aa: CASSQGMDRGIGEQYF
CDR3nt: TGCGCCAGCAGCCAAGGAATGGACAGGGGCATAGGCGAGCAGTACTTC
d_gene: TRBD1
j_gene: TRBJ2-7
abundance: few
v_gene: TRBV4-1

CDR3aa: CASSYQAGGEETQYF
CDR3nt: TGTGCCAGCAGTTACCAGGCAGGGGGCGAAGAGACCCAGTACTTC
d_gene: TRBD1
j_gene: TRBJ2-5
abundance: few
v_gene: TRBV6-6

CDR3aa: CASSSTSPIPSNSPLHF
CDR3nt: TGTGCCAGTAGTAGCACTTCACCTATTCCCTCAAATTCACCCCTCCACTTT
d_gene: NA
j_gene: TRBJ1-6
abundance: NA
v_gene: TRBV19

CDR3aa: CASSLEVSTGVAFF
CDR3nt: TGCGCCAGCAGCTTGGAAGTCAGCACGGGGGTGGCTTTCTTT
d_gene: NA
j_gene: TRBJ1-1
abundance: few
v_gene: TRBV5-1

CDR3aa: CASSPRDRGREQYF
CDR3nt: TGTGCCAGCAGCCCTAGGGACAGGGGGCGCGAGCAGTACTTC
d_gene: TRBD1
j_gene: TRBJ2-7
abundance: few
v_gene: TRBV7-9

CDR3aa: CASSLVRGTSGGTGELFF
CDR3nt: TGTGCCAGCAGCTTAGTTCGAGGGACTAGCGGGGGCACCGGGGAGCTGTTTTTT
d_gene: TRBD2
j_gene: TRBJ2-2
abundance: NA
v_gene: TRBV11-2

CDR3aa: CASSPTRFGRNSPLHF
CDR3nt: TGTGCCAGCAGCCCTACGAGGTTTGGGAGAAATTCACCCCTCCACTTT
d_gene: NA
j_gene: TRBJ1-6
abundance: few
v_gene: TRBV7-8

CDR3aa: CASSDSGVNEQYF
CDR3nt: TGCGCCAGCAGCGATAGCGGGGTAAACGAGCAGTACTTC
d_gene: TRBD2
j_gene: TRBJ2-7
abundance: few
v_gene: TRBV5-1

CDR3aa: CAIAGGGYEQYF
CDR3nt: TGTGCCATCGCCGGGGGAGGCTACGAGCAGTACTTC
d_gene: NA
j_gene: TRBJ2-7
abundance: few
v_gene: TRBV10-3

CDR3aa: CASSEARETQYF
CDR3nt: TGTGCCAGCAGTGAAGCGCGGGAGACCCAGTACTTC
d_gene: NA
j_gene: TRBJ2-5
abundance: few
v_gene: TRBV2

CDR3aa: CASTEGQGYPQYF
CDR3nt: TGTGCCAGCACCGAAGGACAGGGGTATCCCCAGTACTTC
d_gene: TRBD1
j_gene: TRBJ2-5
abundance: NA
v_gene: TRBV6-6

CDR3aa: CASSDQQGPRGYTF
CDR3nt: TGTGCCAGCAGCGATCAACAGGGACCGCGTGGCTACACCTTC
d_gene: NA
j_gene: TRBJ1-2
abundance: NA
v_gene: TRBV7-9

CDR3aa: CASRFPAGDNEQYF
CDR3nt: TGTGCCAGCAGGTTCCCAGCGGGAGACAACGAGCAGTACTTC
d_gene: TRBD2
j_gene: TRBJ2-7
abundance: NA
v_gene: TRBV2

CDR3aa: CASSQARGSSYNEQFF
CDR3nt: TGCGCCAGCAGCCAAGCCAGGGGCAGCTCCTACAATGAGCAGTTCTTC
d_gene: NA
j_gene: TRBJ2-1
abundance: NA
v_gene: TRBV4-1

CDR3aa: CAISDLGGGGTDTQYF
CDR3nt: TGTGCCATCAGTGATCTTGGCGGGGGAGGCACAGATACGCAGTATTTT
d_gene: TRBD2
j_gene: TRBJ2-3
abundance: few
v_gene: TRBV10-3

CDR3aa: CASSEASGGTYEQYF
CDR3nt: TGCGCCAGCAGTGAGGCTAGCGGGGGGACCTACGAGCAGTACTTC
d_gene: TRBD2
j_gene: TRBJ2-7
abundance: NA
v_gene: TRBV10-1

CDR3aa: CASADLAGGLVETQYF
CDR3nt: TGTGCCAGCGCCGATTTAGCGGGGGGGCTTGTAGAGACCCAGTACTTC
d_gene: TRBD2
j_gene: TRBJ2-5
abundance: NA
v_gene: TRBV5-4

CDR3aa: CASSLRGSYEQYF
CDR3nt: TGTGCCAGCAGCTTGAGAGGGTCCTACGAGCAGTACTTC
d_gene: NA
j_gene: TRBJ2-7
abundance: NA
v_gene: TRBV7-9

CDR3aa: CASSLGDRGTETQYF
CDR3nt: TGTGCCAGCAGCTTAGGCGACAGGGGGACGGAGACCCAGTACTTC
d_gene: TRBD1
j_gene: TRBJ2-5
abundance: NA
v_gene: TRBV5-4

CDR3aa: CASSPGQGAEAFF
CDR3nt: TGTGCCAGCTCACCGGGACAGGGGGCTGAAGCTTTCTTT
d_gene: TRBD1
j_gene: TRBJ1-1
abundance: NA
v_gene: TRBV18

CDR3aa: CASSPRLEKAYGYTF
CDR3nt: TGTGCCAGCTCACCACGATTAGAGAAAGCCTATGGCTACACCTTC
d_gene: NA
j_gene: TRBJ1-2
abundance: few
v_gene: TRBV18

CDR3aa: CASSFSGREQYF
CDR3nt: TGCGCCAGCAGCTTTAGCGGGCGCGAGCAGTACTTC
d_gene: TRBD2
j_gene: TRBJ2-7
abundance: few
v_gene: TRBV5-1

CDR3aa: CASSEGRGPHKQETQYF
CDR3nt: TGTGCCAGCAGTGAAGGGCGGGGTCCTCACAAACAAGAGACCCAGTACTTC
d_gene: NA
j_gene: TRBJ2-5
abundance: NA
v_gene: TRBV6-1

CDR3aa: CASSIGQGFSRKTQYF
CDR3nt: TGTGCCAGTAGTATCGGACAGGGTTTTTCTAGGAAGACCCAGTACTTC
d_gene: TRBD1
j_gene: TRBJ2-5
abundance: NA
v_gene: TRBV19

CDR3aa: CASRGQAGSPLHF
CDR3nt: TGTGCCAGCAGAGGACAGGCGGGCTCACCCCTCCACTTT
d_gene: TRBD1
j_gene: TRBJ1-6
abundance: NA
v_gene: TRBV7-9

CDR3aa: CASSLVGLAGSTDTQYF
CDR3nt: TGTGCCAGCAGCTTAGTAGGTCTAGCGGGTTCTACAGATACGCAGTATTTT
d_gene: TRBD2
j_gene: TRBJ2-3
abundance: few
v_gene: TRBV7-6

CDR3aa: CASSPRIVQSYEQFF
CDR3nt: TGTGCCAGCTCACCACGTATAGTACAGAGCTATGAGCAGTTCTTC
d_gene: NA
j_gene: TRBJ2-1
abundance: many
v_gene: TRBV18

CDR3aa: CASSLALAGGTDTQYF
CDR3nt: TGCGCCAGCAGCTTGGCCTTAGCGGGGGGCACAGATACGCAGTATTTT
d_gene: TRBD2
j_gene: TRBJ2-3
abundance: NA
v_gene: TRBV5-1

CDR3aa: CASSPRRNTEAFF
CDR3nt: TGTGCCAGCTCACCGAGGAGGAACACTGAAGCTTTCTTT
d_gene: NA
j_gene: TRBJ1-1
abundance: few
v_gene: TRBV18

CDR3aa: CASSWQGQNYSPLHF
CDR3nt: TGTGCCAGCAGTTGGCAGGGACAGAATTATTCACCCCTCCACTTT
d_gene: TRBD1
j_gene: TRBJ1-6
abundance: NA
v_gene: TRBV27

CDR3aa: CASSLEDRGGHYGYTF
CDR3nt: TGTGCCAGCAGCTTAGAAGACAGGGGAGGACACTATGGCTACACCTTC
d_gene: TRBD1
j_gene: TRBJ1-2
abundance: NA
v_gene: TRBV7-6

CDR3aa: CATQRGVPYEQYF
CDR3nt: TGTGCCACCCAGCGGGGTGTCCCCTACGAGCAGTACTTC
d_gene: TRBD2
j_gene: TRBJ2-7
abundance: few
v_gene: TRBV25-1

CDR3aa: CASSESQGGYTF
CDR3nt: TGCGCCAGCAGTGAGTCGCAGGGTGGCTACACCTTC
d_gene: NA
j_gene: TRBJ1-2
abundance: NA
v_gene: TRBV10-2

CDR3aa: CASSSGLAGGTYNEQFF
CDR3nt: TGTGCCAGCAGCTCCGGACTAGCGGGGGGGACGTACAATGAGCAGTTCTTC
d_gene: TRBD2
j_gene: TRBJ2-1
abundance: NA
v_gene: TRBV5-4

CDR3aa: CASSRGGGAYEQYF
CDR3nt: TGTGCCAGTAGTAGGGGTGGCGGGGCCTACGAGCAGTACTTC
d_gene: NA
j_gene: TRBJ2-7
abundance: once
v_gene: TRBV19

CDR3aa: CASSAGTGGEREQFF
CDR3nt: TGTGCCAGCAGTGCCGGGACAGGGGGCGAGAGGGAGCAGTTCTTC
d_gene: TRBD1
j_gene: TRBJ2-1
abundance: NA
v_gene: TRBV6-1

CDR3aa: CASRTNTGLTGELFF
CDR3nt: TGCGCCAGCAGAACCAATACAGGGCTTACCGGGGAGCTGTTTTTT
d_gene: NA
j_gene: TRBJ2-2
abundance: few
v_gene: TRBV5-1

CDR3aa: CASSRFRDRVRAFF
CDR3nt: TGTGCCAGCAGCAGATTCCGGGACAGAGTGCGAGCTTTCTTT
d_gene: NA
j_gene: TRBJ1-1
abundance: NA
v_gene: TRBV21-1

CDR3aa: CASNGKGQGGGQPQHF
CDR3nt: TGTGCCAGCAATGGAAAAGGGCAGGGCGGCGGTCAGCCCCAGCATTTT
d_gene: NA
j_gene: TRBJ1-5
abundance: NA
v_gene: TRBV2

CDR3aa: CASSQRLADTDTQYF
CDR3nt: TGCGCCAGCAGCCAGAGACTAGCGGACACAGATACGCAGTATTTT
d_gene: TRBD2
j_gene: TRBJ2-3
abundance: many
v_gene: TRBV4-3

CDR3aa: CASSYGGGAYGYTF
CDR3nt: TGTGCCAGCAGTTACGGGGGGGGCGCATATGGCTACACCTTC
d_gene: NA
j_gene: TRBJ1-2
abundance: few
v_gene: TRBV6-5

CDR3aa: CASSGSRGNQPQHF
CDR3nt: TGTGCCAGCAGCGGGTCCAGGGGCAATCAGCCCCAGCATTTT
d_gene: NA
j_gene: TRBJ1-5
abundance: few
v_gene: TRBV2

CDR3aa: CASSSDSGGYEQYF
CDR3nt: TGTGCCAGCAGCTCGGACAGTGGCGGATACGAGCAGTACTTC
d_gene: NA
j_gene: TRBJ2-7
abundance: NA
v_gene: TRBV7-2

CDR3aa: CASIKGVGEAKNIQYF
CDR3nt: TGTGCCAGCATCAAAGGTGTAGGGGAAGCCAAAAACATTCAGTACTTC
d_gene: NA
j_gene: TRBJ2-4
abundance: few
v_gene: TRBV21-1

CDR3aa: CASSQDTPSSGANNEQFF
CDR3nt: TGCGCCAGCAGCCAAGATACCCCTTCCAGCGGGGCCAACAATGAGCAGTTCTTC
d_gene: TRBD2
j_gene: TRBJ2-1
abundance: NA
v_gene: TRBV4-1

CDR3aa: CASSEGRQEQYF
CDR3nt: TGTGCCAGCAGCGAGGGCCGCCAAGAGCAGTACTTC
d_gene: NA
j_gene: TRBJ2-7
abundance: few
v_gene: TRBV7-9